This T cell receptor (beta chain) was recovered during a study of blood T cells in healthy people across ages. Between the trimmed V and J ends, which lost 2 bases and 0 bases, there was a span of 8 bases. CDR3 length: 15 amino acids. In germline, CDR1 is SGHTA, CDR2 FQGNSA. A J-beta primer mix and a sample-barcoded 5' primer were used in a second PCR of roughly 7 to 12 cycles. TCRdb re-analysed the 5' RACE reads in MiXCR, keeping a single row per CDR3 protein. The top ten hold around 24% of the sample, which has about 580,000 distinct CDR3 sequences, 45% to 55% seen once. What was sequenced was blood. This TCR was recovered from an older man in good health. The chain has TRBV7-2 and TRBJ2-1; D might be TRBD1 (5 bases). The CDR3 coding sequence is TGTGCCAGCAGCTTACAACAGGTCTCCTACAATGAGCAGTTCTTC. The encoded protein is CASSLQQVSYNEQFF.